This TCR beta chain was profiled in a study of OX40 agonist ivuxolimab in advanced cancers. Study-wide background: Patients received ivuxolimab, an agonistic anti-OX40 (CD134) antibody.

The method was immunoSEQ multiplex PCR; TCRdb's version includes in-frame clones alone and lacks a portion of them. The top ten clones hold about 20% of a sample with tens of thousands of clones, roughly 76% of them seen once. Germline lookup yields CDR1 SGHTA and CDR2 FQGNSA. V was shortened by 2 bases and J by 11 bases, with 13 bases between the two germline ends. CDR3 size: 13 residues. This clonotype was sampled from an adult with an advanced solid tumor such as melanoma, head and neck, liver or kidney cancer. This rearrangement joins TRBV7-2 to TRBJ2-1, with D perhaps TRBD2 (5 bases). Sequencing was performed on CD4+ or CD8+ T cells sorted from blood, taken in a trial of the OX40 agonist ivuxolimab. CDR3 sequence: CASSLQERVQQFF. The DNA of the CDR3 is TGTGCCAGCAGCTTACAGGAGAGGGTCCAGCAGTTCTTC.